This entry is about one T cell receptor (beta chain). The sample belongs to a study of shared clonotypes between healthy human individuals. TCRdb's table, derived via immunoSEQ multiplex PCR, lists solely in-frame clones and lacks some. Found here are some 1.5 million clones, approximately 97% of them singletons; the top ten hold roughly 1.1%. The germline gives CDR1 SSHAT, CDR2 FNYEAQ (reference sequence). The CDR3 sequence is 13 residues long. Trimming pared 6 bases from V and 5 bases from J, leaving 13 bases between. The material sequenced was naive CD4+ T cells sorted from blood. Subset of the sample: CD45RA+ positively selected. This sequence originates from a man aged 25 to 40 in good health. The chain links TRBV7-7 to TRBJ1-2; perhaps TRBD1 as D (5 bases). The CDR3 nucleotides read TGTGCCAGCAGTCCCGGGCAGGGTTATGGCTACACCTTC. Its translation is CASSPGQGYGYTF.